This T cell receptor beta chain was captured by sequencing in a study of CD8 T cells in ankylosing spondylitis. Findings of the study overall: Seven to nine highly homologous variants formed a TCR beta motif that appeared characteristic of ankylosing spondylitis blood.

TCRdb used MiXCR to reprocess the 5' RACE reads, holding one entry per CDR3 protein. This table has approximately 540,000 distinct CDR3 sequences, approximately 11% appearing once. Germline V gene data show CDR1 as SGHRS and CDR2 as YFSETQ. Trimming removed 2 bases from V and 10 bases from J, with 19 bases in between. This CDR3 is 15 amino acids long. This clonotype was counted at least ten times. Its antigen is undetermined. Material: blood, either unsorted or a sorted T cell fraction (not recorded which). The chain links TRBV5-1 to TRBJ2-1; a possible D gene is TRBD2 (5 bases). This TCR was sampled from a male donor with ankylosing spondylitis. In nucleotides, the CDR3 is TGCGCCAGCAGCTTAGGAGCAGTGAGGGAAAAAGAGCAGTTCTTC. Translation: CASSLGAVREKEQFF.